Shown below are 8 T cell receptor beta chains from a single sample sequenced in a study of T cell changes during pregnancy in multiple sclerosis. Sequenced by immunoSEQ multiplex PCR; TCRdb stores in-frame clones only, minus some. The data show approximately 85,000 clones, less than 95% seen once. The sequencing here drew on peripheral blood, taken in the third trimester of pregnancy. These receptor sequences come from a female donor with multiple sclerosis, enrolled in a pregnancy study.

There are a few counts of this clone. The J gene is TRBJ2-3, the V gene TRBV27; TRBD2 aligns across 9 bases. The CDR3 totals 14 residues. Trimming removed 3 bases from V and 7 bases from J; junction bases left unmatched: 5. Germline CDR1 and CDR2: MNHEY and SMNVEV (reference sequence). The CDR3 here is CASSLRGGLHTQYF. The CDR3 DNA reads TGTGCCAGCAGTTTGCGGGGGGGCCTACATACGCAGTATTTT.

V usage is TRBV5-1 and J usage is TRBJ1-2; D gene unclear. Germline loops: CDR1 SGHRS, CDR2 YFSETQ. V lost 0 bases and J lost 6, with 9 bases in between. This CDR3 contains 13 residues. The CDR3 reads CASSLDSLNGYTF. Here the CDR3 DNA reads TGCGCCAGCAGCTTGGACAGCCTGAATGGCTACACCTTC.

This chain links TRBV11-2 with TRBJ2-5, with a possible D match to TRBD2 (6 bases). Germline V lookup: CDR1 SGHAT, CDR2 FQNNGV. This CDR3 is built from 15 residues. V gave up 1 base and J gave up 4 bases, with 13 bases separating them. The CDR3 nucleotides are TGTGCCAGCAGCTTAGTGGCTAGCGCGGGAGAGACCCAGTACTTC. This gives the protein CASSLVASAGETQYF.

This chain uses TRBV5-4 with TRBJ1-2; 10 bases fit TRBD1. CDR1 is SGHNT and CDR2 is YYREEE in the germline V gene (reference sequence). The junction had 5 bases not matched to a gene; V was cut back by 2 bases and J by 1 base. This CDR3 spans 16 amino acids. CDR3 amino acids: CASSFAGQGGNYGYTF. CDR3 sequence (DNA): TGTGCCAGCAGCTTTGCAGGACAGGGGGGTAACTATGGCTACACCTTC.

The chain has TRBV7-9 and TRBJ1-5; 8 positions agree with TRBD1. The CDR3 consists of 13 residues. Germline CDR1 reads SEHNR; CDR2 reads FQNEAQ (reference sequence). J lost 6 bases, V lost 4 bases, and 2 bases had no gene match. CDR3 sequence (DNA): TGTGCCAGCAGCTGGGGGACAGGTCAGCCCCAGCATTTT. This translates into CASSWGTGQPQHF.

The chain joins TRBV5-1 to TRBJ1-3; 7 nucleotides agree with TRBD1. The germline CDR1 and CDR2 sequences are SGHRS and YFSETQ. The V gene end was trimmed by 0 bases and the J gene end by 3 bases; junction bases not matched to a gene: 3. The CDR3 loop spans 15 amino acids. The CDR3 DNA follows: TGCGCCAGCAGCTTGGCAGGGACAGATGGAAACACCATATATTTT. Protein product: CASSLAGTDGNTIYF.

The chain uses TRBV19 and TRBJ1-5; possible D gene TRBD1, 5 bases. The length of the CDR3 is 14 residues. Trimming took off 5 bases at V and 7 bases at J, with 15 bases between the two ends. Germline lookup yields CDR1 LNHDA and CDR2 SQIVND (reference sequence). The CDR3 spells CASSSSSGNQPQHF. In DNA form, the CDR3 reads TGTGCCAGTAGTTCGTCCTCAGGGAACCAGCCCCAGCATTTT.

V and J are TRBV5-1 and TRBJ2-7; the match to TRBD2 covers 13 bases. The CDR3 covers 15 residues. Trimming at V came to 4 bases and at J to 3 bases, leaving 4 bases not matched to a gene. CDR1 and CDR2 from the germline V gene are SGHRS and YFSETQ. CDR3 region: CASSLGTSGVYEQYF. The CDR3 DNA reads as TGCGCCAGCAGCCTGGGGACTAGCGGGGTCTACGAGCAGTACTTC.